The subject of this entry is one T cell receptor (beta chain). Looked up from germline, CDR1 is KGHSH and CDR2 is LQKENI. CDR3 length: 12 residues. V lost 2 bases and J 7 bases, leaving 8 bases between the germline ends. The sample originates from a study of blood T cell repertoires in COVID-19. At the level of the study: Acute and convalescent COVID-19 samples came from the United States, Italy and Spain.

Participants were aged roughly 18 to 90 years, lived in about two dozen US areas, and enrolled virtually. Clinical histories supplied by participants themselves formed the basis of cohort assignment. Repertoires were generated with immunoSEQ multiplex PCR, while TCRdb's copy carries only in-frame clones and drops some. Of some 310,000 clones in the sample, about 90% were seen once. The V gene is TRBV18, the J gene TRBJ1-2, with a weak D call TRBD1 (6 bases). The sequenced material came from PBMCs or T cells enriched from blood (not recorded which). The receptor was derived from a woman aged 30 to 39 who had recovered from COVID-19. The CDR3 DNA reads as TGTGCCAGCTCACCAGACAGGCTTGGCTACACCTTC. Protein product: CASSPDRLGYTF.